The 13 T cell receptor beta chains below come from one sample, sequenced in a study of T-cell reconstitution after alpha-beta-depleted transplantation in children. Construction of the TCRbeta library involved unique molecular identifiers. TCRdb reprocessed the PCR reads via MiXCR and lists one record per CDR3 protein. The data contain a few hundred thousand distinct CDR3 sequences, approximately 10% of them singletons. This material consisted of PBMCs from the stem cell graft donor, taken from the stem cell graft. The receptors were gathered from a human donor who donated a stem cell graft to a child with acute lymphoblastic leukemia.

This clonotype was picked up a small number of times. The rearrangement links TRBV7-9 to TRBJ1-6; 8 nucleotides align to TRBD1. Germline V gene lookup returns CDR1 SEHNR and CDR2 FQNEAQ (reference sequence). The trim removed 1 base at V and 9 bases at J, leaving 5 bases unmatched. The length of the CDR3 is 15 residues. CDR3 sequence: CASSLEVGQVSPLHF. In DNA form, the CDR3 reads TGTGCCAGCAGCTTAGAGGTGGGACAGGTTTCACCCCTCCACTTT.

This clonotype was recorded a few times. This chain joins TRBV12-3 or TRBV12-4 and TRBJ2-1; 8 bases map to TRBD2. The J segment lost 9 bases and the V segment lost 6 bases, leaving 13 bases of the junction unmatched. The CDR3 has 15 amino acids. CDR3 nucleotides: TGTGCCAGCAGCCCACTAGCGGAGCCCGGAGGTGAGCAGTTCTTC. Amino acids: CASSPLAEPGGEQFF.

This clonotype was detected only a few times. The gene calls are TRBV12-3 or TRBV12-4 and TRBJ1-5; 7 bases are a match to TRBD1. This CDR3 is built from 13 residues. Unmatched junction bases numbered 1, after V lost 5 bases and J lost 3 bases. CDR3 nucleotide sequence: TGTGCCAGCAGTGGGACAGCCAATCAGCCCCAGCATTTT. It translates to CASSGTANQPQHF.

The rearrangement joins TRBV7-3 to TRBJ2-3, with TRBD1 identical over 10 bases. Trimming at V came to 5 bases and at J to 4 bases, leaving 3 bases not matched to a gene. This CDR3 contains 14 residues. The germline gives CDR1 SGHTA, CDR2 FQGTGA. In DNA, the CDR3 is TGTGCCAGCAGCGGACAGGGGGAGCCAGATACGCAGTATTTT. This translates into CASSGQGEPDTQYF. Based on the CDR3 plus reference TRBV7-3 and TRBJ2-3, the full variable domain is GAGVSQTPSNKVTEKGKYVELRCDPISGHTALYWYRQSLGQGPEFLIYFQGTGAADDSGLPNDRFFAVRPEGSVSTLKIQRTERGDSAVYLCASSGQGEPDTQYFGPGTRLTVL.

The CDR3 DNA sequence: TGTGCCAGCAGCCCGGGGGCCTCTGGGGCCAACGTCCTGACTTTC. The encoded protein is CASSPGASGANVLTF. V usage is TRBV7-9 and J usage is TRBJ2-6, with D possibly called TRBD1 or TRBD2 (6 bases each). The length of the CDR3 is 15 residues. Germline loops: CDR1 SEHNR, CDR2 FQNEAQ (reference sequence). V lost 5 bases and J 0 bases, leaving 8 bases between the germline ends.

This clonotype was recorded at least ten times. The chain carries TRBV7-8 and TRBJ2-7; 11 nucleotides agree with TRBD2. Germline lookup yields CDR1 SGHVS and CDR2 FQNEAQ. V lost 6 bases, J lost 2 bases, and 18 bases stayed unmatched. There are 19 residues in the CDR3. DNA for the CDR3: TGTGCCAGCAGTCCCCACCGACTAGCGGGGAGCCTGTTAACCTACGAGCAGTACTTC. It encodes CASSPHRLAGSLLTYEQYF.

DNA for the CDR3: TGTGCCAGCAGCCGGCTGACAGGGTCGCTTTTAGGGAATTCACCCCTCCACTTT. It is translated as CASSRLTGSLLGNSPLHF. The chain is built from TRBV11-1 and TRBJ1-6; TRBD1 matches 7 bases. The V gene end was trimmed by 5 bases and the J gene end by 7 bases; junction bases not matched to a gene: 17. CDR1 and CDR2 (germline): SGHAT, FQDESV (reference sequence). The CDR3 loop spans 18 amino acids.

This rearrangement joins TRBV28 to TRBJ1-4; D might be TRBD1 (5 bases). This CDR3 contains 16 residues. Germline lookup yields CDR1 MDHEN and CDR2 SYDVKM. With 2 bases removed from V and 2 bases from J, the gap between germline ends came to 12 bases. CDR3 nucleotide sequence: TGTGCCAGCAGTTTACGGATGGGGCCCACTAATGAAAAACTGTTTTTT. It yields the protein CASSLRMGPTNEKLFF.

This clonotype was seen many times. The chain joins TRBV5-1 to TRBJ1-6, with D perhaps matching TRBD1 (6 bases). Germline V gives CDR1 SGHRS, CDR2 YFSETQ. V was shortened by 0 bases and J by 7 bases, with 11 bases between the two germline ends. The CDR3 has 15 residues. The CDR3 is CASSLDLGANSPLHF. The CDR3 region has the DNA TGCGCCAGCAGCTTGGATCTGGGGGCAAATTCACCCCTCCACTTT.

The rearrangement joins TRBV12-3 or TRBV12-4 to TRBJ1-3; D unresolved. The CDR3 consists of 14 residues. V lost 7 bases to trimming and J lost 2 bases, with 12 bases between them. The CDR3 DNA reads as TGTGCCAGCATGCGGGTTAACCCTGGAAACACCATATATTTT. This gives the protein CASMRVNPGNTIYF.

The J gene is TRBJ2-5, the V gene TRBV5-1, with D maybe TRBD2 (6 bases). The V end lost 3 bases, the J end lost 5 bases, and 11 bases lay between the germline ends. This CDR3 spans 13 amino acids. Germline V gene sequence: CDR1 SGHRS, CDR2 YFSETQ. CDR3 in amino acids: CASSSGLRETQYF. DNA of the CDR3: TGCGCCAGCAGCTCGGGACTCAGGGAGACCCAGTACTTC.

This clonotype was counted at least ten times. The chain joins TRBV5-4 to TRBJ2-1, with TRBD2 matching 15 bases. The CDR3 covers 16 residues. Trimming removed 4 bases from V and 10 bases from J; junction bases left unmatched: 9. In germline, CDR1 is SGHNT, CDR2 YYREEE (reference sequence). CDR3 in amino acids: CASSRGLAGGIGEQFF. CDR3 DNA: TGTGCCAGCAGCAGGGGACTAGCGGGAGGAATAGGGGAGCAGTTCTTC.

This clonotype came up many times. The chain has TRBV12-3 or TRBV12-4 and TRBJ1-6; D unresolved. V was clipped by 6 bases and J by 8 bases, with 11 bases between them. The CDR3 spans 13 residues. The DNA for the CDR3 is TGTGCCAGCAGCCGCAGCGGGTATTCACCCCTCCACTTT. This codes for CASSRSGYSPLHF.